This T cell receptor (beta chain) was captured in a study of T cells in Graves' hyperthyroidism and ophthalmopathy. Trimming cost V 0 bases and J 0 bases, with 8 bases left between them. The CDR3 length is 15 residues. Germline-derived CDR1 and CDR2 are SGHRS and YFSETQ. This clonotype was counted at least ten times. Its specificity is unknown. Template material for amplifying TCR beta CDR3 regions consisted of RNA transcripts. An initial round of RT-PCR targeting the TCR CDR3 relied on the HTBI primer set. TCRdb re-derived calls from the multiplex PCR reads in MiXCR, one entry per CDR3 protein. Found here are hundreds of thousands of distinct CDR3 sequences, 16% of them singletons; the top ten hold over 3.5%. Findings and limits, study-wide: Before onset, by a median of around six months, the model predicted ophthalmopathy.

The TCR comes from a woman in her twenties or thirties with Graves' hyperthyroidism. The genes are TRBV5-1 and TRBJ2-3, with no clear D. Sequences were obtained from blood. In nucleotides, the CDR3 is TGCGCCAGCAGCTTGGACGCGCCTAGCACAGATACGCAGTATTTT. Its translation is CASSLDAPSTDTQYF.